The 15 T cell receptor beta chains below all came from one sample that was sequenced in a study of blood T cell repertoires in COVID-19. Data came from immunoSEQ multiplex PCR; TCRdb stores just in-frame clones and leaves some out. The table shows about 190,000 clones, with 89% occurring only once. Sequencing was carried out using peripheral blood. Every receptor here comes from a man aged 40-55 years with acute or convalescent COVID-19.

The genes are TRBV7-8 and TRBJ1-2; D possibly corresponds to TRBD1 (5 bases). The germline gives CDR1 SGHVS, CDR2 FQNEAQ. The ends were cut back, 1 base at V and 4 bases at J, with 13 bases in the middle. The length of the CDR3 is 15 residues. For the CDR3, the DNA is TGTGCCAGCAGCTTAGTGTTAGGGGCTTTCTATGGCTACACCTTC. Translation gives CASSLVLGAFYGYTF.

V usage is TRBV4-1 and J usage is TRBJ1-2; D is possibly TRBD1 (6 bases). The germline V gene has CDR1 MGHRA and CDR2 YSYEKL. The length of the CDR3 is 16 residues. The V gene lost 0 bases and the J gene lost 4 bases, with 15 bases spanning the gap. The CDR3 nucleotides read TGCGCCAGCAGCCAAGAATCCAGGGGCGGACCCTATGGCTACACCTTC. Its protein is CASSQESRGGPYGYTF.

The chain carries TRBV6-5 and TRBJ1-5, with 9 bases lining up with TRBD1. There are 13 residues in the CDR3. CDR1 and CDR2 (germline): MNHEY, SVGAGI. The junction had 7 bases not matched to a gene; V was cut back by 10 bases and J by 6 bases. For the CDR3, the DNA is TGTGCCACCGGACAGGGGATTAGTCAGCCCCAGCATTTT. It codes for CATGQGISQPQHF.

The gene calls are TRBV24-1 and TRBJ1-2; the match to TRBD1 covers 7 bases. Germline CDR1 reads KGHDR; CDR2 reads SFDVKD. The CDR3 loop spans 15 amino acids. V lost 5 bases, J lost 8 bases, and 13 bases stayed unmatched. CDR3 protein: CATSGVSDRVEGYTF. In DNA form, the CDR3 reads TGTGCCACCAGTGGCGTTTCCGACAGGGTGGAAGGCTACACCTTC.

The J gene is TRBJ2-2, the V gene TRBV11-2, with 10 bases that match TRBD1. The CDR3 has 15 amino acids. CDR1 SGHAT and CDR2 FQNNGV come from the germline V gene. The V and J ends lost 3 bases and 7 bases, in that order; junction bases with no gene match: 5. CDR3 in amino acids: CASSLPDRGVGELFF. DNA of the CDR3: TGTGCCAGCAGCTTGCCGGACAGGGGGGTCGGGGAGCTGTTTTTT.

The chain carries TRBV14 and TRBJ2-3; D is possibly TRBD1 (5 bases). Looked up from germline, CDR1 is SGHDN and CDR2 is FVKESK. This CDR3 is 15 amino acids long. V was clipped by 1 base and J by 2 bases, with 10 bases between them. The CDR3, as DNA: TGTGCCAGCAGCCAAGGCGACAGAACCACAGATACGCAGTATTTT. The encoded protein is CASSQGDRTTDTQYF.

CDR3 in DNA: TGTGCCAGCAGTACTCCGGGACAGGGTTTTTGGGGCTACACCTTC. Translating it yields CASSTPGQGFWGYTF. V gene TRBV6-5 combines with J gene TRBJ1-2; 9 bases agree with TRBD1. The CDR3 covers 15 residues. Germline values: CDR1 MNHEY, CDR2 SVGAGI. Unmatched junction bases numbered 12, after V lost 5 bases and J lost 8 bases.

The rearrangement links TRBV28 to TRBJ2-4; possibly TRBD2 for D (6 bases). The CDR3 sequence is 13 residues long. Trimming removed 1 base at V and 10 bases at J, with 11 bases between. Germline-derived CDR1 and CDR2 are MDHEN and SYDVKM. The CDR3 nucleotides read TGTGCCAGCAGTTTATCGGGGGTGCTAATTCAGTACTTC. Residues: CASSLSGVLIQYF. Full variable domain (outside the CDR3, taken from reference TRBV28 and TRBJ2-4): DVKVTQSSRYLVKRTGEKVFLECVQDMDHENMFWYRQDPGLGLRLIYFSYDVKMKEKGDIPEGYSVSREKKERFSLILESASTNQTSMYLCASSLSGVLIQYFGAGTRLSVL.

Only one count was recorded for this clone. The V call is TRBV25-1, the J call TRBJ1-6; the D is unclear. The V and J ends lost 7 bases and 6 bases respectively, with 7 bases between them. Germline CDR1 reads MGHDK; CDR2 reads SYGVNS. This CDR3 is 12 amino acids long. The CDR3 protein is CASTRVNSPLHF. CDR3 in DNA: TGTGCCAGCACACGGGTTAATTCACCCCTCCACTTT.

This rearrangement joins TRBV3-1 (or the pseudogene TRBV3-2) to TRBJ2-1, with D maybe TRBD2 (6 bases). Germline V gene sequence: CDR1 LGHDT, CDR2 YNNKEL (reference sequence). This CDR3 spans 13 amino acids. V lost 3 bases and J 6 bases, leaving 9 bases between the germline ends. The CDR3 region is CASSQGTRNEQFF. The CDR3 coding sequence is TGTGCCAGCAGCCAGGGGACTCGCAATGAGCAGTTCTTC.

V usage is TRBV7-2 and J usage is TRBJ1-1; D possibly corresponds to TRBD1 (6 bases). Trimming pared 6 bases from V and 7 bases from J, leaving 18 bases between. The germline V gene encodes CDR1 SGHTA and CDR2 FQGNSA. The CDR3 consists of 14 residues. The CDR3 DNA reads TGTGCCAGCAGTAAGACAGGACGCCCAGATGAAGCTTTCTTT. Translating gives CASSKTGRPDEAFF.

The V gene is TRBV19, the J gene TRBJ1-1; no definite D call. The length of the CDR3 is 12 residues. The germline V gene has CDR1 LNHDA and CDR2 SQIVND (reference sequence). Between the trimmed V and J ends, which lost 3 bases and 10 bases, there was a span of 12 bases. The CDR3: CASSIRGYGAFF. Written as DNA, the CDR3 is TGTGCCAGTAGTATTAGAGGGTATGGAGCTTTCTTT.

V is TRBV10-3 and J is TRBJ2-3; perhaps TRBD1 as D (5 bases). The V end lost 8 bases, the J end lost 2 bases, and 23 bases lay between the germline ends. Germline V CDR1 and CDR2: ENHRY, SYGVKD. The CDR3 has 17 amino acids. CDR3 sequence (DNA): TGTGCCATCCGCCCCGGACACCTCGTAAGGACCACAGATACGCAGTATTTT. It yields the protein CAIRPGHLVRTTDTQYF.

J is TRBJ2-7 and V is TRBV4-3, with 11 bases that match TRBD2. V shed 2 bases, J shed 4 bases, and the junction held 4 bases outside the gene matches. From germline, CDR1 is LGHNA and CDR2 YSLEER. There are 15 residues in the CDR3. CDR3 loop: CASSQRLAGSYEQYF. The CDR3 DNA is TGCGCCAGCAGCCAAAGACTAGCGGGGTCTTACGAGCAGTACTTC.

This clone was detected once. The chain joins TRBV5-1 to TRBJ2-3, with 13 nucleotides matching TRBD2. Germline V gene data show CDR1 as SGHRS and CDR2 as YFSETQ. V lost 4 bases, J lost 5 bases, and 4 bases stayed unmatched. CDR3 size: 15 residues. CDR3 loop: CASSGGTSGEDTQYF. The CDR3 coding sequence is TGCGCCAGCAGCGGCGGGACTAGCGGGGAAGATACGCAGTATTTT.